The 5 T cell receptor beta chains below come from one sample, sequenced in a study of response to subunit inactivated influenza vaccine. TCRdb called the RT-PCR reads again in MiXCR, with one record for every CDR3 protein. This table has more than 150,000 distinct CDR3 sequences, roughly 8.7% appearing once. The sequencing here drew on non-naive T cells sorted from PBMCs, taken on the day of vaccination. The receptors shown here come from a man between 50 and 59 years old who received an inactivated influenza vaccine.

This clonotype was counted a few times. The V call is TRBV10-3, the J call TRBJ2-3, with unresolved D. V lost 4 bases and J lost 0, with 11 bases in between. CDR1 and CDR2 from the germline V gene are ENHRY and SYGVKD. The CDR3 is made up of 15 amino acids. This CDR3 reads CAISASSPSTDTQYF. The CDR3 DNA sequence: TGTGCCATCAGTGCTTCTAGTCCTAGCACAGATACGCAGTATTTT.

In this sample, this clonotype turned up many times. This chain connects TRBV11-2 to TRBJ2-1, with D possibly being TRBD2 (5 bases). Per the germline V gene, CDR1 is SGHAT and CDR2 is FQNNGV. V was cut by 1 base and J by 2 bases, with 12 bases left in between. The CDR3 is 16 amino acids. Written as DNA, the CDR3 is TGTGCCAGCAGCTTAGTCGGGGTCGGGACCTACAATGAGCAGTTCTTC. Amino acids: CASSLVGVGTYNEQFF.

The chain has TRBV4-3 and TRBJ2-3; D is unclear. Trimming removed 3 bases at V and 3 bases at J, with 10 bases between. Looked up from germline, CDR1 is LGHNA and CDR2 is YSLEER. The CDR3 length is 14 residues. The DNA for the CDR3 is TGCGCCAGCAGCCAGGTATACCTGACAGATACGCAGTATTTT. The encoded protein is CASSQVYLTDTQYF.

This clonotype was counted ten times or more. This chain joins TRBV6-2 or TRBV6-3 and TRBJ2-3; 14 nucleotides align to TRBD2. Germline CDR1 MNHEY, CDR2 SVGEGT. The CDR3 is made up of 21 amino acids. V lost 5 bases and J lost 1; bases outside the gene matches: 17. The CDR3 region is CASSPRGVTSGRAGRTDTQYF. The CDR3 coding sequence is TGTGCCAGCAGTCCCCGAGGGGTGACTAGCGGGAGGGCCGGACGCACAGATACGCAGTATTTT.

The V and J genes are TRBV4-3 and TRBJ2-3, with 11 bases aligning to TRBD2. Germline assignment: CDR1 LGHNA and CDR2 YSLEER. The V segment lost 4 bases and the J segment 4 bases; nucleotides outside the gene matches: 4. This CDR3 spans 15 amino acids. CDR3 amino acids: CASSRFSGGADTQYF. The CDR3 DNA reads TGCGCCAGCAGCCGATTTAGCGGGGGGGCAGATACGCAGTATTTT.